This T cell receptor (beta chain) was sequenced for a study of T cell responses to AZD1222 COVID-19 vaccine. Study information: Both about-4-week and about-12-week second-dose recipients were combined.

Findings and caveats of the study: Baseline seropositivity occurred in only six AZD1222 recipients. Dominant CD4 TCR responses targeted spike regions 160-218 and 743-854.

Some clones are missing from TCRdb's copy, which holds only in-frame ones; the method was immunoSEQ multiplex PCR. The table lists 120,000 to 150,000 clones, under 95% of them singletons, with under 2% in the top ten. V was shortened by 1 base and J by 5 bases, with 8 bases between the two germline ends. This CDR3 region has 13 residues. Germline V gene sequence: CDR1 LGHNA, CDR2 YNFKEQ. A note on this clone: Its specificity is unknown.

This specimen consisted of peripheral blood, obtained on day 0 of AZD1222 vaccination. The chain combines TRBV4-2 with TRBJ1-2; D gene uncertain. The receptor's source is an adult in good health. The CDR3 loop reads CASSQGDRYGYTF. The DNA of the CDR3 is TGTGCCAGCAGCCAAGGGGATAGGTATGGCTACACCTTC.